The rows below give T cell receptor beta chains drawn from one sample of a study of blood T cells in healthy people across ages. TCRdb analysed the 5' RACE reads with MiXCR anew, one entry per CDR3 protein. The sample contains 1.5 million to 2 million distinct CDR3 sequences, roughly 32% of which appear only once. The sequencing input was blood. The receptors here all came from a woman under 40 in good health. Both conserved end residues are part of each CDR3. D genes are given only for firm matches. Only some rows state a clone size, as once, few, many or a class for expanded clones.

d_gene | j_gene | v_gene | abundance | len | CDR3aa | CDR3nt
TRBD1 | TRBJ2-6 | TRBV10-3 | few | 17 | CAISPGTGRSGANVLTF | TGTGCCATCAGCCCCGGGACAGGCCGCTCTGGGGCCAACGTCCTGACTTTC
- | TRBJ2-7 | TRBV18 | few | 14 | CASSPRPGAYEQYF | TGTGCCAGCTCACCACGGCCGGGAGCCTACGAGCAGTACTTC
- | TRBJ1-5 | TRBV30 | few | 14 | CAWSVLGSNQPQHF | TGTGCCTGGAGTGTATTGGGTAGCAATCAGCCCCAGCATTTT
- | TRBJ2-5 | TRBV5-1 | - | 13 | CASSNIRGGKQYF | TGCGCCAGCAGCAATATTAGGGGAGGCAAGCAGTACTTC
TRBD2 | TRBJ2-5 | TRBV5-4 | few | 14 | CASSLAGGLGTQYF | TGTGCCAGCAGCTTAGCGGGGGGACTGGGGACCCAGTACTTC
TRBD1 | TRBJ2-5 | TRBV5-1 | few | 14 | CASSLPDRGETQYF | TGCGCCAGCAGCTTACCAGACAGGGGAGAGACCCAGTACTTC
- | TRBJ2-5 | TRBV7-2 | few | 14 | CASSLETHQETQYF | TGTGCCAGCAGCTTGGAGACTCACCAAGAGACCCAGTACTTC
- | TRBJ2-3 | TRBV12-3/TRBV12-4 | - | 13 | CASGFGGADTQYF | TGTGCCAGCGGTTTTGGAGGGGCGGATACGCAGTATTTT
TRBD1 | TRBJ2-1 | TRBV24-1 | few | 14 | CATSVSRGRYEQFF | TGTGCCACCAGTGTGAGCAGGGGGCGGTATGAGCAGTTCTTC
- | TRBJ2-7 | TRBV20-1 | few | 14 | CSATIGNTRETQYF | TGCAGTGCTACAATCGGGAACACAAGAGAAACCCAGTACTTC
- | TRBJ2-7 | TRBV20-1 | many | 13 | CSARGYTSYEQYF | TGCAGTGCTAGAGGGTACACCTCCTACGAGCAGTACTTC
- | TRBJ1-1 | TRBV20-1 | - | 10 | CSVPGTEAFF | TGCAGTGTCCCCGGAACTGAAGCTTTCTTT
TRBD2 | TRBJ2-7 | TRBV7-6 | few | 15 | CASSRLAAPSYEQYF | TGTGCCAGCAGCCGACTAGCGGCCCCTTCCTACGAGCAGTACTTC
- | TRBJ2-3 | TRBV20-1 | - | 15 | CSARAWRAQTDTQYF | TGCAGTGCTAGGGCCTGGCGGGCCCAAACAGATACGCAGTATTTT
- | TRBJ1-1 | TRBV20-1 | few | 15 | CSASPPARAGAEAFF | TGCAGTGCTAGCCCCCCCGCCAGGGCGGGGGCTGAAGCTTTCTTT
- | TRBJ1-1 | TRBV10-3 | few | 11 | CAISESTEAFF | TGTGCCATCAGTGAGTCAACTGAAGCTTTCTTT
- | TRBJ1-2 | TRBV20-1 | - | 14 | CSAPAGTTNYGYTF | TGCAGTGCCCCTGCCGGGACAACTAACTATGGCTACACCTTC
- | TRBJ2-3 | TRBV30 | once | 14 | CAWSRRGGTDTQYF | TGTGCCTGGAGTCGGAGAGGGGGCACAGATACGCAGTATTTT
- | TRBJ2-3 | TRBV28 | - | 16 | CASSTKLATSTDTQYF | TGTGCCAGCAGTACCAAATTAGCGACGAGCACAGATACGCAGTATTTT
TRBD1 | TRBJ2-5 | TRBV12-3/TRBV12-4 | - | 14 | CASISTGGSETQYF | TGTGCCAGCATCTCGACAGGGGGCTCTGAGACCCAGTACTTC
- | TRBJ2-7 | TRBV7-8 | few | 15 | CASSLGRYNRNEQYF | TGTGCCAGCAGCTTAGGCAGGTACAATCGCAACGAGCAGTACTTC
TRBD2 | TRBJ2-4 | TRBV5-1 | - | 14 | CASSEEGTSGRGYF | TGCGCCAGCAGCGAGGAAGGGACTAGCGGGAGAGGGTACTTC
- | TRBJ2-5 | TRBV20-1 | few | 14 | CSARDNSPLETQYF | TGCAGTGCTAGAGATAACTCCCCGCTAGAGACCCAGTACTTC
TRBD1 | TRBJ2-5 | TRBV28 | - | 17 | CASSPHRDRGRQETQYF | TGTGCCAGCAGTCCACACCGGGACAGGGGGCGCCAGGAGACCCAGTACTTC
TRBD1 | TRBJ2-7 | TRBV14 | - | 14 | CASSTQTGPYEQYF | TGTGCCAGCAGCACCCAGACAGGGCCCTACGAGCAGTACTTC